A single sample gave rise to the 27 T cell receptor beta chains below, sequenced in a study of T cell repertoires and HLA-DP antigens. The table came from immunoSEQ multiplex PCR; TCRdb's copy has only in-frame clones and leaves some out. This sample carries 90,000 to 130,000 clones, 80% to 95% of them seen once, and the ten largest clones take around 0.3%. Their target antigens are unknown. Input material: CD4+ T cells from PBMCs. The receptors derive from a young woman in good health and CMV-seronegative.

This chain uses TRBV28 with TRBJ2-3; 7 bases align to TRBD1. This CDR3 contains 14 residues. The V gene's germline CDR1 is MDHEN and CDR2 SYDVKM. J gave up 5 bases and V 3 bases, and 5 bases lay outside the gene matches. The CDR3 nucleotides are TGTGCCAGCAGTTTGGGGACAGTCATAGATACGCAGTATTTT. This gives the protein CASSLGTVIDTQYF. Supplemented by reference TRBV28 and TRBJ2-3, the full variable domain reads DVKVTQSSRYLVKRTGEKVFLECVQDMDHENMFWYRQDPGLGLRLIYFSYDVKMKEKGDIPEGYSVSREKKERFSLILESASTNQTSMYLCASSLGTVIDTQYFGPGTRLTVL.

The chain links TRBV9 to TRBJ2-3; the match to TRBD2 covers 12 bases. This CDR3 has 16 amino acids. The germline CDR1 and CDR2 sequences are SGDLS and YYNGEE. J was trimmed by 4 bases and V by 1 base; bases with no gene match: 4. This CDR3 is CASSVLAGGLADTQYF. For the CDR3, the DNA is TGTGCCAGCAGCGTACTAGCGGGAGGGTTGGCAGATACGCAGTATTTT. Together with reference TRBV9 and TRBJ2-3, the CDR3 gives the full variable domain: DSGVTQTPKHLITATGQRVTLRCSPRSGDLSVYWYQQSLDQGLQFLIQYYNGEERAKGNILERFSAQQFPDLHSELNLSSLELGDSALYFCASSVLAGGLADTQYFGPGTRLTVL.

The chain uses TRBV11-2 and TRBJ2-5; D is unclear. CDR1 and CDR2 (germline): SGHAT, FQNNGV. There are 14 residues in the CDR3. Trimming took off 0 bases at V and 0 bases at J, with 5 bases between the two ends. In DNA, the CDR3 is TGTGCCAGCAGCTTAGATTCCAACCAAGAGACCCAGTACTTC. This sequence encodes CASSLDSNQETQYF.

This chain connects TRBV6-5 to TRBJ1-2; 8 nucleotides agree with TRBD1. Germline loops: CDR1 MNHEY, CDR2 SVGAGI. V lost 1 base, J lost 2 bases, and 0 bases stayed unmatched. The CDR3 consists of 14 residues. The CDR3 loop reads CASSYYRGNYGYTF. In DNA form, the CDR3 reads TGTGCCAGCAGTTACTACAGGGGGAACTATGGCTACACCTTC.

The chain has TRBV5-8 and TRBJ2-1; D ambiguous. The V gene lost 4 bases and the J gene lost 0 bases, with 11 bases spanning the gap. The CDR3 spans 15 residues. From germline, CDR1 is SGHTS and CDR2 YDEGEE. CDR3 amino acids: CASSPHKSSYNEQFF. In nucleotides, the CDR3 is TGTGCCAGCAGCCCGCATAAAAGCTCCTACAATGAGCAGTTCTTC. The full variable domain, its missing parts supplied by reference TRBV5-8 and TRBJ2-1, is EAGVTQSPTHLIKTRGQQATLRCSPISGHTSVYWYQQALGLGLQFLLWYDEGEERNRGNFPPRFSGRQFPNYSSELNVNALELEDSALYLCASSPHKSSYNEQFFGPGTRLTVL.

J is TRBJ1-1 and V is TRBV28, with TRBD1 matching over 10 bases. This CDR3 is 14 amino acids long. Germline lookup yields CDR1 MDHEN and CDR2 SYDVKM. Germline trimming cut 4 bases from V and 6 bases from J; bases unmatched to any gene: 5. The CDR3 here is CASSSPGTGAEAFF. The CDR3, as DNA: TGTGCCAGCAGTTCTCCCGGGACAGGGGCTGAAGCTTTCTTT.

The chain combines TRBV9 with TRBJ1-4; possibly TRBD1 for D (5 bases). The CDR3 runs 18 residues. Deletions cut 0 bases from V and 4 bases from J, with 19 bases between. CDR1 and CDR2 from the germline V gene are SGDLS and YYNGEE. CDR3 in DNA: TGTGCCAGCAGCGTAGCTCCCGGCGGGGCTAGCGGTAATGAAAAACTGTTTTTT. Translated: CASSVAPGGASGNEKLFF.

The chain employs TRBV5-6 and TRBJ2-1, with D possibly matching TRBD1 (5 bases). Germline V lookup: CDR1 SGHDT, CDR2 YYEEEE. The CDR3 is made up of 12 amino acids. V gave up 2 bases and J gave up 10 bases, with 10 bases separating them. CDR3 DNA sequence: TGTGCCAGCAGCTTCGCGACAGTCGAGCAGTTCTTC. Its protein is CASSFATVEQFF. Complete variable domain (other parts from reference TRBV5-6 and TRBJ2-1): DAGVTQSPTHLIKTRGQQVTLRCSPKSGHDTVSWYQQALGQGPQFIFQYYEEEERQRGNFPDRFSGHQFPNYSSELNVNALLLGDSALYLCASSFATVEQFFGPGTRLTVL.

The genes are TRBV7-3 and TRBJ2-6; D might be TRBD1 or TRBD2, each matching 5 bases. The CDR3 runs to 17 residues. The germline V gene has CDR1 SGHTA and CDR2 FQGTGA. V was shortened by 2 bases and J by 0 bases, with 11 bases between the two germline ends. The CDR3 spells CASSLSGTSSGANVLTF. The CDR3 bases are TGTGCCAGCAGCTTATCAGGGACCAGCTCTGGGGCCAACGTCCTGACTTTC.

The chain carries TRBV5-1 and TRBJ1-1; 7 bases map to TRBD1. Germline loops: CDR1 SGHRS, CDR2 YFSETQ. V dropped 2 bases and J dropped 5; count of bases not matched to a gene: 6. The CDR3 spans 14 residues. The CDR3 spells CASSFNRGVTEAFF. CDR3 nucleotide sequence: TGCGCCAGCAGCTTTAACAGGGGAGTGACTGAAGCTTTCTTT.

The rearrangement uses TRBV29-1 and TRBJ1-5; 10 positions agree with TRBD1. V trimming: 4 bases; J trimming: 7 bases; junction bases outside the gene matches: 4. Germline-derived CDR1 and CDR2 are SQVTM and ANQGSEA. This CDR3 is built from 13 residues. CDR3 residues: CSVGDRGGQPQHF. The CDR3 DNA is TGCAGCGTTGGGGACAGGGGCGGGCAGCCCCAGCATTTT.

The chain recombines TRBV5-4 with TRBJ2-5; 14 bases map to TRBD2. With V trimmed by 3 bases and J by 5 bases, 6 bases remained unmatched. This CDR3 region has 16 residues. CDR1 and CDR2 (germline): SGHNT, YYREEE (reference sequence). CDR3 residues: CASSYGLAGGRETQYF. DNA for the CDR3: TGTGCCAGCAGCTATGGACTAGCGGGAGGTCGGGAGACCCAGTACTTC.

The rearrangement uses TRBV5-1 and TRBJ2-6; 9 nucleotides line up with TRBD1. With V trimmed by 2 bases and J by 0 bases, 6 bases remained unmatched. The CDR3 length is 18 residues. Germline CDR1 reads SGHRS; CDR2 reads YFSETQ. This chain's CDR3 is CASSFYGTGTSGANVLTF. CDR3 bases: TGCGCCAGCAGCTTCTACGGGACAGGGACCTCTGGGGCCAACGTCCTGACTTTC.

The chain links TRBV9 to TRBJ2-1; TRBD2 matches 8 bases. Trimming cost V 4 bases and J 5 bases; bases outside gene matches: 8. In germline, CDR1 is SGDLS, CDR2 YYNGEE. The CDR3 spans 15 residues. The CDR3 region is CASSWTSPINNEQFF. CDR3 DNA sequence: TGTGCCAGCAGCTGGACTAGCCCAATCAACAATGAGCAGTTCTTC.

J is TRBJ1-5 and V is TRBV5-8; 7 bases map to TRBD1. Trimming took 0 bases from V and 5 from J; bases not matched to a gene: 8. The CDR3 runs 16 residues. Germline CDR1 reads SGHTS; CDR2 reads YDEGEE. CDR3 sequence: CASSLANRGGYQPQHF. The CDR3 nucleotides are TGTGCCAGCAGCTTGGCGAACAGGGGAGGATATCAGCCCCAGCATTTT.

The genes are TRBV7-2 and TRBJ1-1, with D possibly TRBD1 on 5 matching bases. V lost 1 base, J lost 3 bases, and 9 bases lay in between. This CDR3 spans 14 amino acids. The germline CDR1 and CDR2 sequences are SGHTA and FQGNSA. CDR3 residues: CASSLVGGDTEAFF. In DNA form, the CDR3 reads TGTGCCAGCAGCTTAGTGGGGGGGGACACTGAAGCTTTCTTT.

The chain is built from TRBV7-8 and TRBJ1-5; D perhaps matches TRBD1 (6 bases). This CDR3 is built from 14 residues. In germline, CDR1 is SGHVS, CDR2 FQNEAQ. With 1 base removed from V and 4 bases from J, the gap between germline ends came to 8 bases. The CDR3 DNA follows: TGTGCCAGCAGCTTAGATCAGGGGAATCAGCCCCAGCATTTT. It is translated as CASSLDQGNQPQHF.

V is TRBV28 and J is TRBJ1-1; 7 nucleotides match TRBD1. Unmatched junction bases numbered 11, after V lost 5 bases and J lost 2 bases. The CDR3 is 16 amino acids. In germline, CDR1 is MDHEN, CDR2 SYDVKM. CDR3 residues: CASSAPGGLINTEAFF. The CDR3, as DNA: TGTGCCAGCAGTGCCCCAGGGGGATTAATCAACACTGAAGCTTTCTTT.

This clone was seen a few times. This chain links TRBV6-5 with TRBJ1-5, with 7 bases that match TRBD1. The CDR3 has 14 amino acids. Germline CDR1 and CDR2: MNHEY and SVGAGI. Trimming cost V 7 bases and J 5 bases; bases outside gene matches: 8. CDR3 residues: CASNPGQSYQPQHF. The CDR3 DNA sequence: TGTGCCAGCAATCCGGGACAGAGCTATCAGCCCCAGCATTTT.

This rearrangement joins TRBV9 to TRBJ2-7, with a tentative D call TRBD1 (6 bases). The ends were cut back, 3 bases at V and 4 bases at J, with 11 bases in the middle. The CDR3 has 13 amino acids. Germline V gene data show CDR1 as SGDLS and CDR2 as YYNGEE. This CDR3 reads CASSATDSYEQYV. The CDR3, as DNA: TGTGCCAGCAGCGCTACGGACAGTTACGAGCAGTACGTC.

This rearrangement joins TRBV7-3 to TRBJ2-1; 13 nucleotides agree with TRBD2. Germline trimming cut 5 bases from V and 6 bases from J; bases unmatched to any gene: 7. From germline, CDR1 is SGHTA and CDR2 FQGTGA. This CDR3 spans 16 amino acids. CDR3 protein: CASSLSGTSGTNEQFF. CDR3 nucleotides: TGTGCCAGCAGCCTGTCCGGGACTAGCGGGACCAATGAGCAGTTCTTC.

This chain connects TRBV19 to TRBJ2-4; D gene unclear. Deletions cut 3 bases from V and 7 bases from J, with 13 bases between. Germline CDR1 reads LNHDA; CDR2 reads SQIVND (reference sequence). This CDR3 has 14 amino acids. The CDR3 DNA is TGTGCCAGTAGTATCATCCAATCGCGCAACATTCAGTACTTC. Translation gives CASSIIQSRNIQYF.

The chain is built from TRBV6-6 and TRBJ2-7; D call uncertain. Germline loops: CDR1 MNHNY, CDR2 SVGAGI (reference sequence). The CDR3 covers 12 residues. Trimming shortened V by 4 bases and J by 6 bases, and 10 bases separated the two germline ends. The CDR3 DNA follows: TGTGCCAGCAGTTCCGCCCCAGGCGAGCAGTACGTC. Its translation is CASSSAPGEQYV.

This clone was detected only once. The gene calls are TRBV6-6 and TRBJ1-6; D is unclear. Germline V CDR1 and CDR2: MNHNY, SVGAGI (reference sequence). The length of the CDR3 is 14 residues. Trimming shortened V by 6 bases and J by 8 bases, and 14 bases separated the two germline ends. The CDR3 sequence is CASSYPGGDSPLHF. CDR3 sequence (DNA): TGTGCCAGCAGCTACCCCGGTGGGGATTCACCCCTCCACTTT.

This clone was counted between two and nine times. The rearrangement uses TRBV7-9 and TRBJ2-7, with D unresolved. Between the trimmed V and J ends, which lost 5 bases and 2 bases, there was a span of 13 bases. Per the germline V gene, CDR1 is SEHNR and CDR2 is FQNEAQ (reference sequence). This CDR3 has 14 amino acids. CDR3 sequence reads: CASSQNPTAYEQYV. The CDR3 DNA reads TGTGCCAGCAGCCAAAATCCCACGGCCTACGAGCAGTACGTC.

This chain links TRBV5-1 with TRBJ2-5; TRBD2 aligns across 9 bases. CDR1 and CDR2 from the germline V gene are SGHRS and YFSETQ. Germline trimming cut 0 bases from V and 5 bases from J; bases unmatched to any gene: 8. The CDR3 runs to 16 residues. The CDR3 region is CASSLALAGVAETQYF. The CDR3 DNA is TGCGCCAGCAGCTTGGCGTTAGCGGGAGTCGCTGAGACCCAGTACTTC.

CDR3 in DNA: TGTGCCAGCAGAGGGACGGGGAACACCGGGGAGCTGTTTTTT. This codes for CASRGTGNTGELFF. The chain couples TRBV25-1 to TRBJ2-2; perhaps D is TRBD1 or TRBD2 (5 bases each). The germline V gene has CDR1 MGHDK and CDR2 SYGVNS. The V end was cut by 6 bases, the J end by 1 base, with 9 bases between. The CDR3 sequence is 14 residues long. Complete variable domain (other parts from reference TRBV25-1 and TRBJ2-2): EADIYQTPRYLVIGTGKKITLECSQTMGHDKMYWYQQDPGMELHLIHYSYGVNSTEKGDLSSESTVSRIRTEHFPLTLESARPSHTSQYLCASRGTGNTGELFFGEGSRLTVL.